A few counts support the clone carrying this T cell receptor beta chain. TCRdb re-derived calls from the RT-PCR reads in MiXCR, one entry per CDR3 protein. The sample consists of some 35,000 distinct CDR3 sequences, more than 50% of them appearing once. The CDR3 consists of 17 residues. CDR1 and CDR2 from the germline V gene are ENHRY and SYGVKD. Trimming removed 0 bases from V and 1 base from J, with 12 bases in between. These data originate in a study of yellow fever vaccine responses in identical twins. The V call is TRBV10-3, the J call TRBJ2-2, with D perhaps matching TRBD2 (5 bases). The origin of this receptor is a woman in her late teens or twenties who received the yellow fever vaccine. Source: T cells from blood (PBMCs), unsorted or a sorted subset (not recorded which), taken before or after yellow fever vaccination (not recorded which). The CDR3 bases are TGTGCCATCAGTGAGTCGAAACGGGCGGGGAACACCGGGGAGCTGTTTTTT. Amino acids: CAISESKRAGNTGELFF.